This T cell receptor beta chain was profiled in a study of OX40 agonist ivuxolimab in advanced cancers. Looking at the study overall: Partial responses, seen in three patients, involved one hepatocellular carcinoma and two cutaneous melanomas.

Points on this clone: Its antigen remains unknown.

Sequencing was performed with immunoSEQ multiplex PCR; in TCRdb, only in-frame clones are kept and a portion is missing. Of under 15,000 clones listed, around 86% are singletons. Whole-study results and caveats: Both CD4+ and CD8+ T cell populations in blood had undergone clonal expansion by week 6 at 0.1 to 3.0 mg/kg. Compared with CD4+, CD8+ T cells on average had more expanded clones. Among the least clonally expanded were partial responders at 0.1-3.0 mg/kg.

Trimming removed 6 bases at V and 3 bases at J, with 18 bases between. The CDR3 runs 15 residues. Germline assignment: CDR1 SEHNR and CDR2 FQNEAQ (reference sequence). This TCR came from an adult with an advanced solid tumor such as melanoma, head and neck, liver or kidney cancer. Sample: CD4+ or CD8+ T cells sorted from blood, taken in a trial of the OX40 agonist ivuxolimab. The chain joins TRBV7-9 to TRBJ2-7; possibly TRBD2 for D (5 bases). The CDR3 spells CASSQTSGRHYEQYF. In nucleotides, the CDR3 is TGTGCCAGCAGTCAAACGAGCGGCAGACACTACGAGCAGTACTTC. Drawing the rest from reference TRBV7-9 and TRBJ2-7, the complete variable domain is DTGVSQNPRHKITKRGQNVTFRCDPISEHNRLYWYRQTLGQGPEFLTYFQNEAQLEKSRLLSDRFSAERPKGSFSTLEIQRTEQGDSAMYLCASSQTSGRHYEQYFGPGTRLTVT.